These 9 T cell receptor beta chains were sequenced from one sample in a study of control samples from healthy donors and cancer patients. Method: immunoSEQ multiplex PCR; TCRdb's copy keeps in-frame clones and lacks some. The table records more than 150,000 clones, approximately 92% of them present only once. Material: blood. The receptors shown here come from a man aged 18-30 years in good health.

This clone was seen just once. CDR3 loop: CASSVVTGDSPLHF. DNA for the CDR3: TGTGCCAGCAGTGTCGTGACAGGGGATTCACCCCTCCACTTT. The chain is built from TRBV2 and TRBJ1-6, with 8 nucleotides matching TRBD1. There are 14 residues in the CDR3. The germline V gene has CDR1 SNHLY and CDR2 FYNNEI. V lost 4 bases to trimming and J lost 8 bases; unmatched junction nucleotides: 4.

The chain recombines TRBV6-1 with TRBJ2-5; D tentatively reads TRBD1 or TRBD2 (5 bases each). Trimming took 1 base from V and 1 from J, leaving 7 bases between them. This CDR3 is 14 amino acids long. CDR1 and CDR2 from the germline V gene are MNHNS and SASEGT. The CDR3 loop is CASSEGGAQETQYF. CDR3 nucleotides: TGTGCCAGCAGTGAAGGAGGGGCCCAAGAGACCCAGTACTTC.

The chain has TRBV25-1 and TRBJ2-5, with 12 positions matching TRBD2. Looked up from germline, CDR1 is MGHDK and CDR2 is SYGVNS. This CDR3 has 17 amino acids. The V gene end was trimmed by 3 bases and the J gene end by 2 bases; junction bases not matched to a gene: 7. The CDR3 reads CASSDKTSGGSQETQYF. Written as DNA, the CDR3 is TGTGCCAGCAGTGATAAGACTAGCGGGGGATCTCAAGAGACCCAGTACTTC.

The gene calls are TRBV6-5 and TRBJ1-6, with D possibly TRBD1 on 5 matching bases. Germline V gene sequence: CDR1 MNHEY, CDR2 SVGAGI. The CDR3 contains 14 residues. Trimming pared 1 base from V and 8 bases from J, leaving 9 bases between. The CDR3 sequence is CASSYYDSYSPLHF. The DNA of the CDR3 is TGTGCCAGCAGTTACTACGACAGTTATTCACCCCTCCACTTT.

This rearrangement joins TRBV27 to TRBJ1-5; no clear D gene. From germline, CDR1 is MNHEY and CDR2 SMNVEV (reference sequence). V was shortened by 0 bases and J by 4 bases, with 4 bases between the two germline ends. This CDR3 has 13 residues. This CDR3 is CASSLSGNQPQHF. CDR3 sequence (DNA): TGTGCCAGCAGTTTATCGGGGAATCAGCCCCAGCATTTT.

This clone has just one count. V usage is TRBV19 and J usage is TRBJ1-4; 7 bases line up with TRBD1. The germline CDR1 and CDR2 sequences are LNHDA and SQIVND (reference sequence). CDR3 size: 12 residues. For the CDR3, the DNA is TGTGCTGTCAGGACAGGCCTGGAAAAACTGTTTTTT. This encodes CAVRTGLEKLFF.

The CDR3 spells CASSRLRGQGAPREAFF. The DNA of the CDR3 is TGTGCCAGCAGCCGCTTGAGGGGCCAGGGGGCCCCACGTGAAGCTTTCTTT. The rearrangement links TRBV5-4 to TRBJ1-1, with TRBD1 identical over 8 bases. The V segment lost 4 bases and the J segment 7 bases; nucleotides outside the gene matches: 18. This CDR3 spans 17 amino acids. The germline CDR1 and CDR2 sequences are SGHNT and YYREEE (reference sequence). The full variable domain, in which reference TRBV5-4 and TRBJ1-1 provide the parts outside the CDR3, is ETGVTQSPTHLIKTRGQQVTLRCSSQSGHNTVSWYQQALGQGPQFIFQYYREEENGRGNFPPRFSGLQFPNYSSELNVNALELDDSALYLCASSRLRGQGAPREAFFGQGTRLTVV.

The CDR3 loop is CASSLGGGPGNTIYF. The DNA for the CDR3 is TGTGCCAGCAGCTTGGGCGGAGGGCCAGGAAACACCATATATTTT. The V and J genes are TRBV5-4 and TRBJ1-3; D remains unclear. Per the germline V gene, CDR1 is SGHNT and CDR2 is YYREEE (reference sequence). CDR3 size: 15 residues. V lost 0 bases, J lost 4 bases, and 11 bases lay in between.

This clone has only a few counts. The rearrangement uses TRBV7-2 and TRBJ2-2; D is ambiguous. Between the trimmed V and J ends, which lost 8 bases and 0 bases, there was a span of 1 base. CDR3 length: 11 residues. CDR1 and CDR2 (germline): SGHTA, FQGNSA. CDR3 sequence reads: CASANTGELFF. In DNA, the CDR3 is TGTGCCAGCGCGAACACCGGGGAGCTGTTTTTT. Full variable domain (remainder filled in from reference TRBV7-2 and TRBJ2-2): GAGVSQSPSNKVTEKGKDVELRCDPISGHTALYWYRQSLGQGLEFLIYFQGNSAPDKSGLPSDRFSAERTGGSVSTLTIQRTQQEDSAVYLCASANTGELFFGEGSRLTVL.